The clone carrying this T cell receptor beta chain was picked up a small number of times. Its antigen is not known. This entry is derived from a study of T cell repertoires in cytomegalovirus infection. The germline V gene has CDR1 SGHVS and CDR2 FQNEAQ. Unmatched junction bases numbered 8, after V lost 7 bases and J lost 8 bases. CDR3 size: 14 residues. TCRdb called the reads again in MiXCR, with one record for every CDR3 protein. This sample has around 430,000 distinct CDR3 sequences, with under 55% found just once. The input for sequencing was cultured PBMCs, taken from culture after CMV antigen stimulation. The rearrangement joins TRBV7-8 to TRBJ2-1; 10 positions match TRBD2. This receptor was taken from a human donor in good health (CMV status not recorded). Some clones in this sample may be carry-over from other donors' samples. The CDR3 loop is CASKKREGRDEQFF. The CDR3 region has the DNA TGTGCCAGCAAGAAGCGGGAGGGTAGGGATGAGCAGTTCTTC.